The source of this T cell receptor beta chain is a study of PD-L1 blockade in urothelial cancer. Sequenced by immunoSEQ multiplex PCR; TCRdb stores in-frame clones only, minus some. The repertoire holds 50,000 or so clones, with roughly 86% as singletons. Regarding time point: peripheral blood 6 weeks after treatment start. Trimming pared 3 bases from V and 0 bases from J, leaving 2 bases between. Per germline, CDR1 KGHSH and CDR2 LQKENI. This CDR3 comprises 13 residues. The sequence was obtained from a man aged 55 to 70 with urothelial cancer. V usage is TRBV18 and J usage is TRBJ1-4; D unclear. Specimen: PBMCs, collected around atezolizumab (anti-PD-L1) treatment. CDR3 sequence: CASSPATNEKLFF. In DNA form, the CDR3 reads TGTGCCAGCTCACCCGCAACTAATGAAAAACTGTTTTTT.